Shown below are 25 T cell receptor beta chains from a single sample sequenced in a study of cytomegalovirus exposure and HLA in healthy donors. PCR involved 60 Vbeta and 13 Jbeta primers. Only in-frame clones appear in the TCRdb table, and some are missing; sequencing was by immunoSEQ multiplex PCR. Here the sample table reports 45,000 to 55,000 clones. The specimen sequenced was PBMCs. All receptors derive from a woman aged 45-59 years in good health and CMV-seropositive.

The CDR3, as DNA: TGTGCCAGCAGCTTAGACGGTGGTTACGAGCAGTACTTC. Translated, it gives CASSLDGGYEQYF. This chain links TRBV7-9 with TRBJ2-7; D unclear. CDR1 is SEHNR, CDR2 FQNEAQ, per germline (reference sequence). The length of the CDR3 is 13 residues. V lost 1 base and J 4 bases, leaving 8 bases between the germline ends.

With respect to this clone: Within the sample, other DNA sequences also encode this same CDR3. This rearrangement joins TRBV5-6 to TRBJ1-6, with D hard to call. This CDR3 region has 15 residues. The germline V gene has CDR1 SGHDT and CDR2 YYEEEE. Trimming removed 0 bases at V and 10 bases at J, with 14 bases between. CDR3 nucleotides: TGTGCCAGCAGCTTGGCGCCCAGTAGCTCCTCACCCCTCCACTTT. Protein product: CASSLAPSSSSPLHF. The full variable domain, in which reference TRBV5-6 and TRBJ1-6 provide the parts outside the CDR3, is DAGVTQSPTHLIKTRGQQVTLRCSPKSGHDTVSWYQQALGQGPQFIFQYYEEEERQRGNFPDRFSGHQFPNYSSELNVNALLLGDSALYLCASSLAPSSSSPLHFGNGTRLTVT.

This chain joins TRBV5-4 and TRBJ2-5, with 7 bases identical to TRBD2. This CDR3 region has 14 residues. Germline CDR1 SGHNT, CDR2 YYREEE (reference sequence). V shed 2 bases, J shed 4 bases, and the junction held 5 bases outside the gene matches. The CDR3 bases are TGTGCCAGCAGCTTCCGCGGGAGTGGAGAGACCCAGTACTTC. Protein: CASSFRGSGETQYF.

The CDR3, as DNA: TGTGCCTCACAGAAACAAAGCGGGGGGGTGGGTGAGCAGTTCTTC. Residues: CASQKQSGGVGEQFF. V gene TRBV30 combines with J gene TRBJ2-1, with 10 positions matching TRBD2. V shed 7 bases, J shed 9 bases, and the junction held 15 bases outside the gene matches. The CDR3 runs 15 residues. Germline-derived CDR1 and CDR2 are GTSNPN and SVGIG (reference sequence). Based on the CDR3 plus reference TRBV30 and TRBJ2-1, the full variable domain is SQTIHQWPATLVQPVGSPLSLECTVEGTSNPNLYWYRQAAGRGLQLLFYSVGIGQISSEVPQNLSASRPQDRQFILSSKKLLLSDSGFYLCASQKQSGGVGEQFFGPGTRLTVL.

The rearrangement joins TRBV30 to TRBJ1-4, with 11 bases lining up with TRBD1. There are 15 residues in the CDR3. V dropped 0 bases and J dropped 4; count of bases not matched to a gene: 1. CDR1 GTSNPN and CDR2 SVGIG come from the germline V gene (reference sequence). In DNA form, the CDR3 reads TGTGCCTGGAGTGTCGGGACAGGGGGTAATGAAAAACTGTTTTTT. It encodes CAWSVGTGGNEKLFF.

The chain joins TRBV19 to TRBJ2-1, with TRBD2 identical over 10 bases. CDR1 is LNHDA and CDR2 is SQIVND in the germline V gene (reference sequence). The CDR3 runs 15 residues. J lost 10 bases, V lost 1 base, and 7 bases had no gene match. CDR3 nucleotide sequence: TGTGCCAGTAGTATAGCTAGCGGGAGATACGAAGAGCAGTTCTTC. Its translation: CASSIASGRYEEQFF.

The chain links TRBV7-8 to TRBJ1-5; no clear D. This CDR3 contains 16 residues. Germline lookup yields CDR1 SGHVS and CDR2 FQNEAQ. The V end lost 4 bases, the J end lost 4 bases, and 17 bases lay between the germline ends. The CDR3 loop reads CASSSTGNVRNQPQHF. Here the CDR3 DNA reads TGTGCCAGCAGCTCTACTGGTAATGTTCGGAATCAGCCCCAGCATTTT.

The rearrangement links TRBV5-4 to TRBJ1-2; a possible D gene is TRBD1 (5 bases). This CDR3 has 13 amino acids. Trimming took 5 bases from V and 13 from J, leaving 21 bases between them. The V gene's germline CDR1 is SGHNT and CDR2 YYREEE (reference sequence). CDR3 coding DNA: TGTGCCAGCAGGCCGCGGGACGTCAAAGAGTGCACCTTC. This encodes CASRPRDVKECTF. Supplemented by reference TRBV5-4 and TRBJ1-2, the full variable domain reads ETGVTQSPTHLIKTRGQQVTLRCSSQSGHNTVSWYQQALGQGPQFIFQYYREEENGRGNFPPRFSGLQFPNYSSELNVNALELDDSALYLCASRPRDVKECTFGSGTRLTVV.

V usage is TRBV30 and J usage is TRBJ1-1; no clear D. Trimming cost V 3 bases and J 0 bases, with 5 bases left between them. Looked up from germline, CDR1 is GTSNPN and CDR2 is SVGIG (reference sequence). The CDR3 runs to 12 residues. The CDR3 DNA reads as TGTGCCTGGAGCGTAATGAACACTGAAGCTTTCTTT. Amino acids: CAWSVMNTEAFF.

The CDR3 coding sequence is TGTGCCAGCAGTGGAGGGGGGACAGGGGGCGCCGAGCAGTACTTC. Translation: CASSGGGTGGAEQYF. The V gene is TRBV6-1, the J gene TRBJ2-7, with TRBD1 matching over 12 bases. This CDR3 is built from 15 residues. With V trimmed by 4 bases and J by 6 bases, 7 bases remained unmatched. Germline CDR1 is MNHNS and CDR2 is SASEGT.

The V call is TRBV6-1, the J call TRBJ2-1; D call uncertain. V was trimmed by 1 base and J by 2 bases, leaving 9 bases between them. The CDR3 spans 15 residues. Germline-derived CDR1 and CDR2 are MNHNS and SASEGT. As DNA, the CDR3 is TGTGCCAGCAGTGAAGAACTGAGTCCCTACAATGAGCAGTTCTTC. Its protein is CASSEELSPYNEQFF.

V is TRBV9 and J is TRBJ2-2; perhaps TRBD1 as D (6 bases). Germline values: CDR1 SGDLS, CDR2 YYNGEE. The CDR3 consists of 14 residues. Trimming took 4 bases from V and 4 from J, leaving 11 bases between them. The CDR3 bases are TGTGCCAGCAGCCCCCAAGGGGGCACCGGGGAGCTGTTTTTT. This translates into CASSPQGGTGELFF.

The chain employs TRBV19 and TRBJ1-1; 7 bases line up with TRBD1. V shed 7 bases and J 6 bases; nucleotides not matched to a gene: 8. This CDR3 contains 13 residues. From germline, CDR1 is LNHDA and CDR2 SQIVND (reference sequence). The CDR3 DNA sequence: TGTGCCAGTATCGGGAAAGGGGGCTCTGAAGCTTTCTTT. It specifies CASIGKGGSEAFF.

The rearrangement uses TRBV5-4 and TRBJ2-5; TRBD2 might be the D (5 bases). V was trimmed by 3 bases and J by 5 bases, leaving 17 bases between them. The CDR3 is made up of 15 amino acids. The germline gives CDR1 SGHNT, CDR2 YYREEE (reference sequence). The CDR3 DNA follows: TGTGCCAGCAGCTCGAAAGCGGAGACGCGGGAGACCCAGTACTTC. Its translation is CASSSKAETRETQYF. The full variable domain, in which reference TRBV5-4 and TRBJ2-5 provide the parts outside the CDR3, is ETGVTQSPTHLIKTRGQQVTLRCSSQSGHNTVSWYQQALGQGPQFIFQYYREEENGRGNFPPRFSGLQFPNYSSELNVNALELDDSALYLCASSSKAETRETQYFGPGTRLLVL.

The genes are TRBV6-6 and TRBJ2-2; 8 bases agree with TRBD2. CDR3 size: 15 residues. V was clipped by 10 bases and J by 1 base; unmatched bases: 8. Germline V gene sequence: CDR1 MNHNY, CDR2 SVGAGI (reference sequence). The CDR3 loop is CATLRGGWNTGELFF. In nucleotides, the CDR3 is TGTGCCACCCTTCGGGGGGGCTGGAACACCGGGGAGCTGTTTTTT.

The chain couples TRBV5-4 to TRBJ2-7; perhaps TRBD2 as D (5 bases). Between the trimmed V and J ends, which lost 1 base and 0 bases, there was a span of 14 bases. The CDR3 length is 16 residues. Germline loops: CDR1 SGHNT, CDR2 YYREEE (reference sequence). The CDR3 DNA is TGTGCCAGCAGCTTGTCCGGTAGCACTAGCTCCTACGAGCAGTACTTC. It yields the protein CASSLSGSTSSYEQYF.

This chain links TRBV4-1 with TRBJ2-2; 8 nucleotides align to TRBD2. Germline V gene sequence: CDR1 MGHRA, CDR2 YSYEKL. The CDR3 sequence is 14 residues long. V lost 7 bases, J lost 3 bases, and 4 bases stayed unmatched. CDR3 amino acids: CASNLREDTGELFF. The CDR3 nucleotides are TGCGCCAGCAACCTGCGGGAGGACACCGGGGAGCTGTTTTTT.

This chain joins TRBV4-3 and TRBJ2-3; 12 bases match TRBD2. V trimming: 2 bases; J trimming: 2 bases; junction bases outside the gene matches: 5. The CDR3 length is 17 residues. In germline, CDR1 is LGHNA, CDR2 YSLEER. CDR3: CASSQSLAGGPTDTQYF. DNA for the CDR3: TGCGCCAGCAGCCAAAGTCTAGCGGGGGGGCCCACAGATACGCAGTATTTT.

The chain employs TRBV19 and TRBJ2-7; TRBD1 matches at 9 bases. V trimming: 6 bases; J trimming: 4 bases; junction bases outside the gene matches: 10. Germline V gene data show CDR1 as LNHDA and CDR2 as SQIVND (reference sequence). This CDR3 contains 15 residues. The CDR3 is CASSPGTGSMYEQYF. The CDR3 nucleotides are TGTGCCAGTAGCCCCGGGACAGGGTCTATGTACGAGCAGTACTTC.

The rearrangement joins TRBV28 to TRBJ1-5; D uncertain. The V gene's germline CDR1 is MDHEN and CDR2 SYDVKM. Deletions cut 4 bases from V and 5 bases from J, with 21 bases between. The CDR3 sequence is 17 residues long. CDR3 protein: CASSSRGRATLYQPQHF. Written as DNA, the CDR3 is TGTGCCAGCAGTTCCCGCGGGCGGGCAACTCTTTATCAGCCCCAGCATTTT.

The V call is TRBV7-8, the J call TRBJ2-6; 8 bases are a match to TRBD2. The CDR3 consists of 18 residues. Germline loops: CDR1 SGHVS, CDR2 FQNEAQ. V gave up 6 bases and J gave up 0 bases; unmatched junction bases: 10. CDR3 loop: CASSSGTRSSSGANVLTF. Here the CDR3 DNA reads TGTGCCAGCAGTTCCGGGACTAGGTCTTCCTCTGGGGCCAACGTCCTGACTTTC.

The genes are TRBV6-5 and TRBJ2-2, with 7 bases lining up with TRBD2. CDR3 length: 14 residues. The germline V gene encodes CDR1 MNHEY and CDR2 SVGAGI. The J segment lost 5 bases and the V segment lost 8 bases, leaving 8 bases of the junction unmatched. CDR3 nucleotides: TGTGCCAGCTCAAGCGTGGGGGGGACCGGGGAGCTGTTTTTT. Amino acids: CASSSVGGTGELFF.

V gene TRBV6-1 combines with J gene TRBJ1-4; no clear D gene. Per the germline V gene, CDR1 is MNHNS and CDR2 is SASEGT. The CDR3 is 12 amino acids. The germline V and J ends were trimmed by 4 bases and 10 bases, with 10 bases remaining between them. The CDR3 coding sequence is TGTGCCAGCAGTGCCGAGACTATAAAACTGTTTTTT. Translating gives CASSAETIKLFF.

CDR3 in DNA: TGTGCCAGCAGTTCGCCCTCGACAGCCACCGGGGAGCTGTTTTTT. Its protein is CASSSPSTATGELFF. This chain uses TRBV28 with TRBJ2-2; tentative D call: TRBD1 (5 bases). Germline CDR1 MDHEN, CDR2 SYDVKM. This CDR3 spans 15 amino acids. V dropped 4 bases and J dropped 4 bases, with 13 bases sitting between them.

V gene TRBV4-2 combines with J gene TRBJ2-3; 10 nucleotides line up with TRBD2. Trimming removed 0 bases from V and 3 bases from J; junction bases left unmatched: 3. The CDR3 is 16 residues long. The germline CDR1 and CDR2 sequences are LGHNA and YNFKEQ. The CDR3 loop is CASSQEPGLATDTQYF. The CDR3 nucleotides read TGTGCCAGCAGCCAAGAGCCGGGACTAGCGACAGATACGCAGTATTTT.